The T cell receptor (beta chain) under discussion was sequenced for a study of T cells in Graves' hyperthyroidism and ophthalmopathy. Researchers amplified the TCR beta CDR3 regions from RNA transcripts. HTBI primers were used for first-round RT-PCR of the TCR CDR3. TCRdb reprocessed the multiplex PCR reads with MiXCR, giving one entry per CDR3 protein. The profile shows around 420,000 distinct CDR3 sequences, roughly an eighth of them singletons. Study results and limitations: Researchers found most expanded thyroid clonotypes above 0.001 in blood as well.

Diagnosis rested on symptoms, serum thyroxine and TRAb, thyroid ultrasound, and orbital computed tomography. PBMCs were derived from approximately 10 ml fresh peripheral blood. This CDR3 spans 16 amino acids. The ends were cut back, 4 bases at V and 3 bases at J, with 19 bases in the middle. Germline-derived CDR1 and CDR2 are SGDLS and YYNGEE. This clonotype has just a few counts. As yet, its antigen is unknown. The chain recombines TRBV9 with TRBJ1-2; D might be TRBD1 (6 bases). The TCR originated in a woman between 18 and 29 years old with Graves' hyperthyroidism. Sequences were obtained from blood. The CDR3 reads CASSPSGGGADYGYTF. The CDR3, as DNA: TGTGCCAGCAGCCCATCTGGGGGGGGGGCCGACTATGGCTACACCTTC.